Below, one T cell receptor (beta chain) is given with its context. These data come from a study of blood T cell repertoires in COVID-19. Germline CDR1 LGHDT, CDR2 YNNKEL (reference sequence). The CDR3 loop spans 12 amino acids. Trimming cost V 2 bases and J 4 bases, with 3 bases left between them. Here immunoSEQ multiplex PCR was the method, and the copy in TCRdb shows in-frame clones only, minus some. Of 190,000 or so clones in the sample, roughly 87% were seen once. Sequencing used PBMCs or T cells enriched from blood (not recorded which). The V gene is TRBV3-1 (or the pseudogene TRBV3-2), the J gene TRBJ1-3; no firm D call. The clonotype comes from a man between 18 and 29 years old with acute COVID-19. This CDR3 is CASSQQGNTIYF. Here the CDR3 DNA reads TGTGCCAGCAGCCAACAAGGAAACACCATATATTTT.